The rows below give T cell receptor beta chains drawn from one sample of a study of blood T cells in healthy people across ages. TCRdb redid the calling of the 5' RACE reads with MiXCR, one entry per CDR3 protein. The data show around 870,000 distinct CDR3 sequences, 29% seen once. Sequenced: blood. The receptors come from a woman aged 80 or over in good health. Each CDR3 is given without its conserved first and last residue. The D gene is left open where the match is weak. Clone size is given for some rows only: seen once, a few or many times, or a class if the clone is expanded.

v_gene,j_gene,d_gene,abundance,CDR3aa
TRBV3-1,TRBJ2-5,NA,many,ASSHAGRLTEETQY
TRBV7-2,TRBJ1-5,NA,few,ASRGGNGQPQH
TRBV19,TRBJ2-4,NA,NA,ASSIEGRWASAKNIQY
TRBV27,TRBJ2-1,TRBD2,many,ASSASGGSNEQF
TRBV4-3,TRBJ1-6,NA,few,ASSISGFNSPLH
TRBV11-1,TRBJ2-3,NA,many,ASSDWGFTDTQY
TRBV11-2,TRBJ2-1,NA,many,ASSFRLRHEQF
TRBV7-2,TRBJ1-2,NA,few,ASSLDTVGGYT
TRBV5-1,TRBJ2-7,NA,NA,ASSLVGSPNEQY
TRBV6-6,TRBJ1-2,NA,few,ASRPTAGSSGYT
TRBV6-6,TRBJ1-2,TRBD1,many,ASSGTGDNYGYT
TRBV27,TRBJ2-5,NA,many,ASTLSGRGSETQY
TRBV20-1,TRBJ1-6,NA,NA,SARDQVTSSPLH
TRBV6-2/TRBV6-3,TRBJ2-3,NA,NA,ASSSSRPSTDTQY
TRBV20-1,NA,NA,many,SVNGRQAEQY
TRBV15,TRBJ2-7,NA,many,ATSRDGSEQY
TRBV30,TRBJ2-5,NA,NA,AWSRSLYQETQY
TRBV2,TRBJ1-2,NA,NA,ASSELKGGGYT
TRBV18,TRBJ1-2,NA,few,ASSPGEALGYT
TRBV29-1,TRBJ2-3,NA,many,SVAGTFTDTQY
TRBV2,TRBJ2-1,TRBD2,many,ASSEVTRGGNEQF
TRBV7-9,TRBJ2-3,NA,NA,DSSLGTDTQY
TRBV27,TRBJ1-5,NA,NA,ASSLGGQSNQPRH
TRBV19,TRBJ2-4,TRBD1,NA,ASRPDRFKNIQY
TRBV4-1,TRBJ2-5,TRBD2,many,ASSQGASGGVETQY
TRBV7-2,TRBJ1-1,TRBD1,NA,ASSPPGQGTLNTEAF
TRBV20-1,TRBJ1-2,NA,NA,SAKPGPGEKYGYT
TRBV27,TRBJ2-4,TRBD2,NA,ASSLKAQRGGPKNIQY
TRBV5-1,TRBJ1-4,NA,once,ASRESSTNEKLF
TRBV5-8,TRBJ2-3,TRBD2,few,ASSSHSGGSTDTQY
TRBV7-2,TRBJ2-3,NA,many,ASSSSSVTDTQY
TRBV20-1,TRBJ2-6,NA,NA,SARTGSAGANVLT
TRBV28,TRBJ1-1,NA,NA,ASIEGKGTEAF
TRBV20-1,TRBJ2-7,NA,NA,SARPARSSYEQY
TRBV5-1,TRBJ1-1,NA,NA,ASSSGERAF